Following are 30 T cell receptor beta chains from one sample sequenced in a study of CD8+ T cells in alopecia areata. cDNA serving as the sequencing template came from extracted, reverse transcribed RNA. Some clones are missing from TCRdb's copy, which holds only in-frame ones; the method was immunoSEQ multiplex PCR. The sample lists 98,000 or so clones; 45% to 60% were seen once. The sample was NKG2D-low CD8+ T cells sorted from blood. The origin of the receptors is a human donor with alopecia areata.

The chain joins TRBV27 to TRBJ2-5; D is perhaps TRBD2 (6 bases). The ends were cut back, 1 base at V and 4 bases at J, with 7 bases in the middle. The germline CDR1 and CDR2 sequences are MNHEY and SMNVEV (reference sequence). This CDR3 comprises 13 residues. CDR3 protein: CASSLWRGETQYF. In DNA form, the CDR3 reads TGTGCCAGCAGTTTATGGCGGGGAGAGACCCAGTACTTC.

The CDR3 loop is CASSKVRVNNEQFF. The CDR3, as DNA: TGTGCCAGCAGCAAGGTCAGGGTAAACAATGAGCAGTTCTTC. The V gene is TRBV7-9, the J gene TRBJ2-1; D perhaps matches TRBD1 (5 bases). The CDR3 contains 14 residues. Per the germline V gene, CDR1 is SEHNR and CDR2 is FQNEAQ (reference sequence). V was shortened by 5 bases and J by 5 bases, with 13 bases between the two germline ends.

This chain joins TRBV2 and TRBJ1-2, with D maybe TRBD1 (5 bases). The CDR3 sequence is 13 residues long. In germline, CDR1 is SNHLY, CDR2 FYNNEI. V shed 7 bases and J shed 4 bases, with 13 bases lying between them. The CDR3, as DNA: TGTGCCAGCATCAAAGGGGTTTTCTATGGCTACACCTTC. Residues: CASIKGVFYGYTF.

This clone was observed a few times. V usage is TRBV2 and J usage is TRBJ2-3; D is uncertain. Germline V gives CDR1 SNHLY, CDR2 FYNNEI. The CDR3 is 10 residues long. The germline V and J ends were trimmed by 10 bases and 4 bases, with 6 bases remaining between them. Here the CDR3 DNA reads TGTGCCACCCAGGCAGATACGCAGTATTTT. Amino acids: CATQADTQYF.

This clone was picked up one time. This CDR3 is CASSLWVRGLAGDGGEQFF. As DNA, the CDR3 is TGTGCCAGCAGTTTATGGGTTAGAGGACTAGCCGGGGACGGGGGTGAGCAGTTCTTC. The chain couples TRBV27 to TRBJ2-1; TRBD2 matches at 8 bases. This CDR3 is built from 19 residues. Unmatched junction bases numbered 20, after V lost 1 base and J lost 9 bases. CDR1 is MNHEY, CDR2 SMNVEV, per germline (reference sequence).

Concerning this clone: Sequence at one end of the junction differs from germline and may be a read error. V usage is TRBV5-6 and J usage is TRBJ2-7; D is possibly TRBD1 (5 bases). The CDR3 runs 12 residues. Germline V gene data show CDR1 as SGHDT and CDR2 as YYEEEE. The CDR3 DNA sequence: TGTGCCAGCAGCTTGCAGGGCCAGATATCCGAATTC. Amino acid sequence: CASSLQGQISEF.

This clone came up many times. The CDR3 region is CASSELGADSYEQYF. CDR3 nucleotide sequence: TGCGCCAGCAGTGAATTGGGAGCGGATTCCTACGAGCAGTACTTC. The genes are TRBV10-2 and TRBJ2-7; D may be TRBD2 (5 bases). CDR1 WSHSY and CDR2 SAAADI come from the germline V gene. The V end lost 3 bases, the J end lost 1 base, and 13 bases lay between the germline ends. This CDR3 is built from 15 residues.

The chain joins TRBV5-4 to TRBJ2-5; 10 nucleotides align to TRBD1. V lost 5 bases and J lost 1; bases outside the gene matches: 2. Germline V gene sequence: CDR1 SGHNT, CDR2 YYREEE (reference sequence). The CDR3 extends over 14 amino acids. The CDR3 loop is CASRDRGLQETQYF. The CDR3 DNA sequence: TGTGCCAGCAGAGACAGGGGGCTCCAAGAGACCCAGTACTTC.

V usage is TRBV9 and J usage is TRBJ2-3; 7 nucleotides align to TRBD2. The trim removed 3 bases at V and 3 bases at J, leaving 13 bases unmatched. The CDR3 contains 17 residues. The germline CDR1 and CDR2 sequences are SGDLS and YYNGEE. The chain's CDR3 is CASSDGGRARQTDTQYF. For the CDR3, the DNA is TGTGCCAGCAGCGATGGGGGGAGGGCCCGGCAGACAGATACGCAGTATTTT.

This clone was detected only once. The V and J genes are TRBV28 and TRBJ1-1; D possibly corresponds to TRBD1 (6 bases). The CDR3 totals 14 residues. Germline CDR1 is MDHEN and CDR2 is SYDVKM. Trimming stripped 5 bases from V and 1 base from J, with 11 bases between. The CDR3 DNA is TGTGCCAGCAGTGAGGACAGACCGAACACTGAAGCTTTCTTT. This codes for CASSEDRPNTEAFF.

There are a few counts of this clone. CDR3 amino acids: CASSFGSGSQETQYF. The CDR3, as DNA: TGTGCCAGCAGTTTTGGTAGCGGGAGCCAAGAGACCCAGTACTTC. The chain uses TRBV28 and TRBJ2-5; TRBD2 agrees at 9 bases. CDR1 is MDHEN and CDR2 is SYDVKM in the germline V gene. Trimming cost V 3 bases and J 1 base; bases outside gene matches: 3. The CDR3 is 15 amino acids.

The V gene is TRBV11-2, the J gene TRBJ2-1, with 7 bases matching TRBD1. The ends lost 1 base at V and 4 bases at J; junction bases unmatched: 4. The germline V gene has CDR1 SGHAT and CDR2 FQNNGV. The CDR3 has 15 residues. CDR3 DNA sequence: TGTGCCAGCAGCTTAGGACAGGGTGCGTACAATGAGCAGTTCTTC. Encoded protein: CASSLGQGAYNEQFF.

The chain has TRBV10-2 and TRBJ2-3; D is undetermined. V lost 8 bases and J lost 5, with 14 bases in between. Per the germline V gene, CDR1 is WSHSY and CDR2 is SAAADI. The CDR3 loop spans 13 amino acids. CDR3 in amino acids: CASSGQRGDTQYF. The CDR3 DNA follows: TGCGCCAGCTCCGGGCAGAGAGGAGATACGCAGTATTTT.

Turning to this clone: A much larger clone differs by one base, so this may be a read error. The J gene is TRBJ1-1, the V gene TRBV11-2; no clear D. Trimming removed 4 bases from V and 1 base from J, with 1 base in between. Germline CDR1 is SGHAT and CDR2 is FQNNGV. This CDR3 comprises 11 residues. CDR3 region: CASSSNTEAFF. DNA for the CDR3: TGTGCCAGCAGCTCGAACACTGAAGCTTTCTTT.

About this clone: One end of the junction does not line up with germline, which may come from a read error. The rearrangement links TRBV7-7 to TRBJ2-1, with 7 bases matching TRBD1. The CDR3 loop spans 17 amino acids. The germline V gene encodes CDR1 SSHAT and CDR2 FNYEAQ (reference sequence). The CDR3 loop reads CASSLGPVGTAYNEQFF. DNA of the CDR3: TGTGCTAGCAGCTTAGGACCGGTCGGGACAGCCTACAATGAGCAGTTCTTC.

This clone was seen more than once but under ten times. The chain recombines TRBV7-2 with TRBJ2-1; D may correspond to TRBD1 or TRBD2 (5 bases each). Trimming removed 5 bases at V and 3 bases at J, with 14 bases between. There are 15 residues in the CDR3. The germline CDR1 and CDR2 sequences are SGHTA and FQGNSA. The DNA for the CDR3 is TGTGCCAGCAGCCCCGGGGCAGGGAACTACAATGAGCAGTTCTTC. Protein product: CASSPGAGNYNEQFF.

J is TRBJ2-7 and V is TRBV29-1; 9 nucleotides agree with TRBD2. V lost 7 bases, J lost 1 base, and 20 bases stayed unmatched. The CDR3 contains 18 residues. Germline CDR1 is SQVTM and CDR2 is ANQGSEA. The CDR3 is CSAGSVGGRADGSYEQYF. The CDR3 DNA follows: TGCAGCGCTGGTTCTGTTGGCGGGAGGGCCGACGGGTCCTACGAGCAGTACTTC.

This chain uses TRBV6-1 with TRBJ2-5; D gene unclear. The V gene lost 2 bases and the J gene lost 4 bases, with 17 bases spanning the gap. The CDR3 length is 16 residues. The germline CDR1 and CDR2 sequences are MNHNS and SASEGT. CDR3 region: CASSESVLIRGETQYF. As DNA, the CDR3 is TGTGCCAGCAGTGAAAGTGTCCTCATCCGCGGAGAGACCCAGTACTTC.

The V gene is TRBV28, the J gene TRBJ2-5; possible D gene TRBD1, 6 bases. The CDR3 spans 13 residues. Germline loops: CDR1 MDHEN, CDR2 SYDVKM. Trimming cost V 3 bases and J 5 bases, with 10 bases left between them. CDR3 sequence: CASSFRGIETQYF. CDR3 in DNA: TGTGCCAGCAGTTTCAGGGGAATTGAGACCCAGTACTTC.

The chain has TRBV6-4 and TRBJ2-1; 9 nucleotides line up with TRBD2. The germline V gene encodes CDR1 MRHNA and CDR2 SNTAGT. The junction had 11 bases not matched to a gene; V was cut back by 5 bases and J by 6 bases. This CDR3 has 16 amino acids. The CDR3 loop reads CASSPARREGVNEQFF. Written as DNA, the CDR3 is TGTGCCAGCAGTCCTGCGCGGCGGGAGGGCGTCAATGAGCAGTTCTTC.

This clone was observed a handful of times. This chain joins TRBV5-4 and TRBJ2-1; unclear D gene. Trimming removed 1 base at V and 4 bases at J, with 3 bases between. Germline V gives CDR1 SGHNT, CDR2 YYREEE (reference sequence). The CDR3 length is 12 residues. The CDR3 loop reads CASSLRYNEQFF. DNA for the CDR3: TGTGCCAGCAGCTTGAGGTACAATGAGCAGTTCTTC.

This clone appeared a single time. The chain is built from TRBV9 and TRBJ2-3; D gene ambiguous. V dropped 3 bases and J dropped 9 bases, with 11 bases sitting between them. The CDR3 has 12 residues. Germline values: CDR1 SGDLS, CDR2 YYNGEE. CDR3 bases: TGTGCCAGCAGCGCCTCCGTGGGAACGCAGTATTTT. It codes for CASSASVGTQYF.

This chain uses TRBV27 with TRBJ1-1, with 10 bases matching TRBD1. This CDR3 region has 18 residues. V shed 5 bases and J 10 bases; nucleotides not matched to a gene: 22. Germline-derived CDR1 and CDR2 are MNHEY and SMNVEV (reference sequence). The CDR3 reads CASSLLETGGGDPGPAFF. The CDR3 DNA is TGTGCCAGCAGTCTCCTCGAGACAGGGGGCGGCGACCCAGGACCAGCTTTCTTT.

This clone was found a few times. The chain carries TRBV14 and TRBJ2-7; D is perhaps TRBD2 (6 bases). The germline CDR1 and CDR2 sequences are SGHDN and FVKESK. V lost 0 bases and J lost 3, with 9 bases in between. The length of the CDR3 is 14 residues. The CDR3 loop is CASSQDSGSYEQYF. The CDR3 region has the DNA TGTGCCAGCAGCCAAGATTCCGGGAGCTACGAGCAGTACTTC.

This clone has a handful of counts. The genes are TRBV29-1 and TRBJ1-1; 7 nucleotides line up with TRBD1. V shed 4 bases and J 2 bases; nucleotides not matched to a gene: 4. The CDR3 runs to 13 residues. In germline, CDR1 is SQVTM, CDR2 ANQGSEA. CDR3 in DNA: TGCAGCGTTGGTCGGGACAGTAACACTGAAGCTTTCTTT. As protein: CSVGRDSNTEAFF.

Regarding this clone: This sample also contains other DNA sequences that code for the same CDR3. The rearrangement joins TRBV6-5 to TRBJ1-1; D possibly corresponds to TRBD1 (5 bases). CDR3 length: 13 amino acids. V was shortened by 4 bases and J by 1 base, with 7 bases between the two germline ends. Germline CDR1 MNHEY, CDR2 SVGAGI. CDR3 in amino acids: CASSSGANTEAFF. The CDR3 DNA reads TGTGCCAGCAGTTCCGGGGCGAACACTGAAGCTTTCTTT.

This chain connects TRBV7-2 to TRBJ2-5, with D unclear. The V and J ends lost 1 base and 5 bases respectively, with 11 bases between them. Germline loops: CDR1 SGHTA, CDR2 FQGNSA. This CDR3 has 14 residues. For the CDR3, the DNA is TGTGCCAGCAGCTTAGGTCGTCACGGGGAGACCCAGTACTTC. Amino acid sequence: CASSLGRHGETQYF.

Concerning this clone itself: In the same sample, other DNA sequences code for this CDR3. This sequence joins TRBV27 and TRBJ1-1; D remains ambiguous. Trimming cost V 3 bases and J 6 bases, with 11 bases left between them. CDR1 is MNHEY, CDR2 SMNVEV, per germline (reference sequence). This CDR3 comprises 13 residues. CDR3 region: CASSFGASAEAFF. CDR3 bases: TGTGCCAGCAGTTTTGGCGCGTCGGCTGAAGCTTTCTTT.

The gene calls are TRBV5-1 and TRBJ2-1, with 12 bases fitting TRBD2. The CDR3 runs 17 residues. With V trimmed by 3 bases and J by 2 bases, 6 bases remained unmatched. Germline V gene lookup returns CDR1 SGHRS and CDR2 YFSETQ. CDR3: CASSSPTSGRTYNEQFF. CDR3 coding DNA: TGCGCCAGCAGCTCCCCTACTAGCGGGAGGACCTACAATGAGCAGTTCTTC. Using reference TRBV5-1 and TRBJ2-1 for the parts outside the CDR3, the full variable domain is KAGVTQTPRYLIKTRGQQVTLSCSPISGHRSVSWYQQTPGQGLQFLFEYFSETQRNKGNFPGRFSGRQFSNSRSEMNVSTLELGDSALYLCASSSPTSGRTYNEQFFGPGTRLTVL.

V usage is TRBV27 and J usage is TRBJ2-7, with a possible D match to TRBD2 (6 bases). Between the trimmed V and J ends, which lost 4 bases and 2 bases, there was a span of 9 bases. CDR3 length: 13 residues. Germline-derived CDR1 and CDR2 are MNHEY and SMNVEV (reference sequence). The DNA for the CDR3 is TGTGCCAGCAGTTACGGGAGTCCCTACGAGCAGTACTTC. As protein: CASSYGSPYEQYF.